A single sample is the source of the 23 T cell receptor beta chains below, sequenced in a study of T cell changes during pregnancy in multiple sclerosis. TCRdb's copy holds only in-frame clones and misses some; the assay was immunoSEQ multiplex PCR. Among some 90,000 clones, around 92% were seen once, and the ten largest hold under 2%. Sequenced material: peripheral blood, taken after pregnancy. The receptors shown here come from a female donor in good health, enrolled as a control in a pregnancy study.

This chain connects TRBV6-1 to TRBJ2-1; TRBD2 agrees at 7 bases. CDR3 size: 16 residues. Germline assignment: CDR1 MNHNS and CDR2 SASEGT. Trimming cost V 3 bases and J 2 bases; bases outside gene matches: 7. The chain's CDR3 is CASSDRAGLAYNEQFF. The CDR3 coding sequence is TGTGCCAGCAGTGACCGAGCGGGGTTGGCCTACAATGAGCAGTTCTTC.

This clone appeared a few times. The chain joins TRBV10-2 to TRBJ2-1; 9 bases align to TRBD2. CDR1 is WSHSY and CDR2 is SAAADI in the germline V gene. This CDR3 has 15 residues. V lost 1 base to trimming and J lost 3 bases; unmatched junction nucleotides: 1. CDR3 bases: TGCGCCAGCAGTGAGTTGCGGGGGGGCTACAATGAGCAGTTCTTC. Its translation: CASSELRGGYNEQFF.

The chain links TRBV7-2 to TRBJ2-1, with 9 bases fitting TRBD2. The V segment lost 2 bases and the J segment 4 bases; nucleotides outside the gene matches: 3. Germline V gene data show CDR1 as SGHTA and CDR2 as FQGNSA. There are 15 residues in the CDR3. This CDR3 is CASSLRRGGYNEQFF. The CDR3 region has the DNA TGTGCCAGCAGCTTAAGGCGGGGGGGATACAATGAGCAGTTCTTC.

The V gene is TRBV5-1, the J gene TRBJ2-2, with no clear D. Trimming removed 0 bases from V and 5 bases from J, with 11 bases in between. Per the germline V gene, CDR1 is SGHRS and CDR2 is YFSETQ. This CDR3 is built from 15 residues. The CDR3 loop reads CASSLGLVNTGELFF. CDR3 DNA sequence: TGCGCCAGCAGCTTGGGACTCGTGAATACCGGGGAGCTGTTTTTT.

The gene calls are TRBV4-1 and TRBJ1-5; D possibly corresponds to TRBD1 (5 bases). Germline loops: CDR1 MGHRA, CDR2 YSYEKL. The CDR3 has 15 amino acids. Trimming took 1 base from V and 6 from J, leaving 13 bases between them. CDR3 region: CASSQVISGGQPQHF. The CDR3, as DNA: TGCGCCAGCAGCCAAGTCATTTCGGGGGGTCAGCCCCAGCATTTT.

The chain combines TRBV5-1 with TRBJ1-4, with a tentative D call TRBD1 (6 bases). CDR1 is SGHRS and CDR2 is YFSETQ in the germline V gene. The CDR3 has 14 amino acids. V was pared by 2 bases and J by 6 bases, with 11 bases between. As DNA, the CDR3 is TGCGCCAGCAGCTTCAGGGGTCGTGATGAAAAACTGTTTTTT. Protein product: CASSFRGRDEKLFF.

V usage is TRBV11-2 and J usage is TRBJ1-6; D uncertain. The CDR3 extends over 15 amino acids. V shed 0 bases and J shed 6 bases, with 9 bases lying between them. From germline, CDR1 is SGHAT and CDR2 FQNNGV. CDR3 residues: CASSLESVPNSPLHF. The CDR3 region has the DNA TGTGCCAGCAGCTTAGAGTCAGTTCCTAATTCACCCCTCCACTTT.

The V gene is TRBV6-6, the J gene TRBJ2-3, with D perhaps matching TRBD1 (6 bases). V dropped 2 bases and J dropped 0 bases, with 9 bases sitting between them. CDR3 length equals 15 residues. Germline CDR1 and CDR2: MNHNY and SVGAGI (reference sequence). The CDR3 DNA is TGTGCCAGCAGTTACCAGGACAGTAGCACAGATACGCAGTATTTT. This translates into CASSYQDSSTDTQYF.

This chain links TRBV28 with TRBJ1-6; 9 bases match TRBD1. Germline trimming cut 7 bases from V and 10 bases from J; bases unmatched to any gene: 11. The length of the CDR3 is 15 residues. Germline V gives CDR1 MDHEN, CDR2 SYDVKM. The CDR3 sequence: CASKIPGQGPSPLHF. The CDR3, as DNA: TGTGCCAGCAAAATTCCGGGACAGGGCCCCTCACCCCTCCACTTT.

The gene calls are TRBV27 and TRBJ2-7, with no clear D. Trimming left V 6 bases short and J 3 bases short, with 18 bases between. Germline-derived CDR1 and CDR2 are MNHEY and SMNVEV (reference sequence). This CDR3 has 15 amino acids. CDR3 sequence: CASRALGDLNYEQYF. The CDR3 DNA sequence: TGTGCCAGCAGGGCTCTCGGAGACCTAAACTACGAGCAGTACTTC.

V is TRBV9 and J is TRBJ2-5, with 7 bases fitting TRBD1. The CDR3 runs 15 residues. CDR1 is SGDLS and CDR2 is YYNGEE in the germline V gene. With V trimmed by 4 bases and J by 5 bases, 11 bases remained unmatched. The CDR3 DNA follows: TGTGCCAGCAGCCCCCGGGACAGCGGTGCGGAGACCCAGTACTTC. Translation: CASSPRDSGAETQYF.

This rearrangement joins TRBV25-1 to TRBJ2-1; weak D call: TRBD2 (7 bases). The V and J ends lost 6 bases and 4 bases respectively, with 16 bases between them. This CDR3 has 15 amino acids. Germline assignment: CDR1 MGHDK and CDR2 SYGVNS. The CDR3 region is CASSLGGAIYNEQFF. DNA of the CDR3: TGTGCCAGCAGCCTAGGGGGGGCGATTTACAATGAGCAGTTCTTC.

The chain carries TRBV7-9 and TRBJ1-2; the D is unclear. CDR1 SEHNR and CDR2 FQNEAQ come from the germline V gene (reference sequence). This CDR3 has 18 amino acids. Between the trimmed V and J ends, which lost 0 bases and 0 bases, there was a span of 17 bases. This CDR3 is CASSLAVGALSTNYGYTF. The CDR3 nucleotides are TGTGCCAGCAGCTTAGCGGTTGGTGCCTTGAGCACTAACTATGGCTACACCTTC.

This chain uses TRBV19 with TRBJ2-1; 10 nucleotides line up with TRBD1. The J segment lost 8 bases and the V segment lost 3 bases, leaving 10 bases of the junction unmatched. Germline V gene lookup returns CDR1 LNHDA and CDR2 SQIVND (reference sequence). The CDR3 spans 16 residues. CDR3 amino acids: CASSMTGGFTDHEQFF. In DNA, the CDR3 is TGTGCCAGTAGTATGACAGGGGGCTTCACAGACCATGAGCAGTTCTTC.

The rearrangement joins TRBV9 to TRBJ2-5; 14 bases fit TRBD2. Germline CDR1 SGDLS, CDR2 YYNGEE. This CDR3 region has 16 residues. The V segment lost 0 bases and the J segment 4 bases; nucleotides outside the gene matches: 2. CDR3 amino acids: CASSVGTSGGPETQYF. DNA for the CDR3: TGTGCCAGCAGCGTAGGGACTAGCGGGGGGCCAGAGACCCAGTACTTC.

The chain joins TRBV7-2 to TRBJ2-7, with 7 bases identical to TRBD1. This CDR3 contains 15 residues. CDR1 is SGHTA, CDR2 FQGNSA, per germline. V shed 4 bases, J shed 1 base, and the junction held 7 bases outside the gene matches. The CDR3 region is CASSYQQGTSYEQYF. CDR3 sequence (DNA): TGTGCCAGCAGCTACCAACAGGGGACGTCCTACGAGCAGTACTTC.

J is TRBJ2-3 and V is TRBV4-2; 10 bases map to TRBD2. The V segment lost 3 bases and the J segment 0 bases; nucleotides outside the gene matches: 6. Germline CDR1 and CDR2: LGHNA and YNFKEQ. The CDR3 length is 17 residues. CDR3 nucleotide sequence: TGTGCCAGCAGCCACCCTACTAGCGGGGCTAGCACAGATACGCAGTATTTT. Translated, it gives CASSHPTSGASTDTQYF.

V usage is TRBV6-5 and J usage is TRBJ2-2, with 9 bases that match TRBD1. CDR1 and CDR2 from the germline V gene are MNHEY and SVGAGI. Trimming took 7 bases from V and 0 from J; bases not matched to a gene: 3. This CDR3 comprises 15 residues. The CDR3 DNA is TGTGCCAGCAACAGACAGGGGGCGAACACCGGGGAGCTGTTTTTT. Its translation is CASNRQGANTGELFF.

V gene TRBV19 combines with J gene TRBJ1-2; possible D gene TRBD1, 6 bases. The germline gives CDR1 LNHDA, CDR2 SQIVND (reference sequence). The CDR3 is made up of 12 amino acids. The germline V and J ends were trimmed by 11 bases and 4 bases, with 14 bases remaining between them. CDR3 residues: CAGMRGSYGYTF. CDR3 DNA sequence: TGTGCCGGAATGAGGGGGAGCTATGGCTACACCTTC.

The chain combines TRBV4-3 with TRBJ2-3; TRBD2 matches 9 bases. The CDR3 is 15 amino acids. The V gene's germline CDR1 is LGHNA and CDR2 YSLEER. The ends lost 1 base at V and 5 bases at J; junction bases unmatched: 4. CDR3 sequence: CASSQGGGAGDTQYF. The CDR3 DNA reads TGCGCCAGCAGCCAAGGCGGGGGGGCCGGAGATACGCAGTATTTT.

The chain is built from TRBV5-6 and TRBJ2-7; TRBD1 agrees at 7 bases. In germline, CDR1 is SGHDT, CDR2 YYEEEE. The trim removed 4 bases at V and 4 bases at J, leaving 5 bases unmatched. The CDR3 consists of 13 residues. CDR3 amino acids: CASSMGQIYEQYF. DNA of the CDR3: TGTGCCAGCAGCATGGGACAGATTTACGAGCAGTACTTC.

Only one count was recorded for this clone. The chain joins TRBV4-2 to TRBJ1-3; 9 nucleotides match TRBD1. This CDR3 contains 14 residues. Trimming cost V 4 bases and J 9 bases; bases outside gene matches: 7. CDR1 and CDR2 from the germline V gene are LGHNA and YNFKEQ. This CDR3 reads CASSRGQGEGTIYF. CDR3 bases: TGTGCCAGCAGCCGGGGACAGGGAGAAGGCACCATATATTTT.

The chain employs TRBV19 and TRBJ1-2, with D possibly matching TRBD1 (5 bases). The CDR3 has 14 amino acids. Trimming stripped 6 bases from V and 0 bases from J, with 11 bases between. Germline loops: CDR1 LNHDA, CDR2 SQIVND (reference sequence). Written as DNA, the CDR3 is TGTGCCAGTAGACGCGACAGTTCTAACTATGGCTACACCTTC. The encoded protein is CASRRDSSNYGYTF.